A selection of T cell receptor beta chains follows, all from one sample in a study of T cell changes during pregnancy in multiple sclerosis. The data were produced by immunoSEQ multiplex PCR, yet TCRdb's version contains in-frame clones alone and is incomplete. Of 30,000 to 35,000 clones listed, roughly nine tenths are singletons. The starting material was CD8+ T cells from peripheral blood mononuclear cells, obtained before pregnancy. The receptors derive from a female donor with multiple sclerosis, enrolled in a pregnancy study. Both conserved end residues are part of each CDR3. Each record gives: CDR3 length, D gene, clone size, J gene, V gene, CDR3 DNA, CDR3 protein. D genes are given only for firm matches. Rows may omit the clone size; those that give it use once, few, many or a size class.

>14|.|.|TRBJ2-3|TRBV11-2
TGTGCCAGCAGCTTAGGACAGATCACAGATACGCAGTATTTT
CASSLGQITDTQYF
>14|TRBD1|few|TRBJ2-7|TRBV10-3
TGTGCCATCAGTCAACGGACAGGGGTTGACGAGCAGTACTTC
CAISQRTGVDEQYF
>16|TRBD2|.|TRBJ2-7|TRBV7-6
TGTGCCAGCAGCTTAGGGTTGTACGGGGGGGAGTACGAGCAGTACTTC
CASSLGLYGGEYEQYF
>17|.|.|TRBJ1-4|TRBV7-9
TGTGCCAGCAGCTTAAATCCGCGGAGGAACGCTAATGAAAAACTGTTTTTT
CASSLNPRRNANEKLFF
>13|.|.|TRBJ1-2|TRBV14
TGTGCCAGCAGCCAAGACAGGCGGGGTGGCTACACCTTC
CASSQDRRGGYTF
>13|TRBD1|.|TRBJ2-7|TRBV15
TGTGCCACCAGAGGACAGGGGGCCTACGAGCAGTACTTC
CATRGQGAYEQYF
>14|TRBD1|.|TRBJ1-1|TRBV2
TGTGCCAGCAGGACGAGACAGGGGCGGGTAGAAGCTTTCTTT
CASRTRQGRVEAFF
>13|TRBD1|.|TRBJ2-2|TRBV30
TGTGCCTGGACCGACAGGGACACCGGGGAGCTGTTTTTT
CAWTDRDTGELFF
>14|.|.|TRBJ1-2|TRBV6-5
TGTGCCAGCAGTTTCGGGGCGGGGGTGGGTGGCTACACCTTC
CASSFGAGVGGYTF
>13|.|.|TRBJ1-6|TRBV9
TGTGCCAGCAGCGAAAGACAGTTTTCACCCCTCCACTTT
CASSERQFSPLHF
>15|.|.|TRBJ2-2|TRBV6-4
TGTGCCAGCAGTGCAAGCGGATCGAACACCGGGGAGCTGTTTTTT
CASSASGSNTGELFF
>13|.|.|TRBJ1-6|TRBV10-2
TGCGCCAGCAGTGAATACAGGGATTCACCCCTCCACTTT
CASSEYRDSPLHF
>14|.|.|TRBJ2-2|TRBV4-1
TGCGCCAGCAGCCAAGACAGGGCTACCGGGGAGCTGTTTTTT
CASSQDRATGELFF
>14|TRBD2|.|TRBJ2-5|TRBV11-2
TGTGCCAGCAGGGCTAGCGGGGGGCAAGAGACCCAGTACTTC
CASRASGGQETQYF
>14|.|.|TRBJ2-7|TRBV6-1
TGTGCCAGCAGTGATGGCTCCAGCTCCTACGAGCAGTACTTC
CASSDGSSSYEQYF
>17|.|once|TRBJ2-1|TRBV9
TGTGCCAGCAGCGTAGGTGAGGGGGTGAGCTCCTACAATGAGCAGTTCTTC
CASSVGEGVSSYNEQFF
>11|.|.|TRBJ2-1|TRBV30
TGTGCCTGGAGTGAAGGACTGGAGCAGTTCTTC
CAWSEGLEQFF
>15|TRBD2|.|TRBJ2-1|TRBV6-1
TGTGCCAGCAGTGAAGCTAGCGGGGGGGCCAATGAGCAGTTCTTC
CASSEASGGANEQFF
>13|.|.|TRBJ2-7|TRBV5-5
TGTGCCAGCAGGCTTGGACAGACCTACGAGCAGTACTTC
CASRLGQTYEQYF
>19|TRBD2|.|TRBJ2-3|TRBV4-2
TGTGCCAGCAGCCAAGATTTCGAGCGGGGTTGGGATAGCACAGATACGCAGTATTTT
CASSQDFERGWDSTDTQYF
>12|.|.|TRBJ2-1|TRBV7-9
TGTGCCAGCAGCCCTGACAGCAATGAGCAGTTCTTC
CASSPDSNEQFF
>12|TRBD2|.|TRBJ2-7|TRBV29-1
TGCAGCGCCGGGGGGGAGTCCTACGAGCAGTACTTC
CSAGGESYEQYF
>15|TRBD2|.|TRBJ2-5|TRBV30
TGTGCCTGGAGTGTACGTGGGACTAGGCGAGGGACCCAGTACTTC
CAWSVRGTRRGTQYF
>16|TRBD2|.|TRBJ2-5|TRBV30
TGTGCCTGGAGTGACAGACTAGCGGGGCTGGGGGAGACCCAGTACTTC
CAWSDRLAGLGETQYF
>12|.|.|TRBJ2-7|TRBV30
TGTGCCTGGAGTGTTTTGAGTTACGAGCAGTACTTC
CAWSVLSYEQYF
>18|.|.|TRBJ1-4|TRBV15
TGTGCCACCAGCAGGGAACGATTCGCGAGGGCGGGGAATGAAAAACTGTTTTTT
CATSRERFARAGNEKLFF
>15|TRBD1|.|TRBJ1-6|TRBV6-5
TGTGCCAGCAGCCCCCGGACAGGGGAGTATTCACCCCTCCACTTT
CASSPRTGEYSPLHF
>16|TRBD2|once|TRBJ2-7|TRBV11-2
TGTGCCAGCAGCTTGCCCGGGGGGACCTCTTACTACGAGCAGTACTTC
CASSLPGGTSYYEQYF
>16|TRBD1|.|TRBJ2-7|TRBV2
TGTGCCAGCAGTATTCCCCGGGACAGGCCCTACTACGAGCAGTACTTC
CASSIPRDRPYYEQYF
>14|TRBD1|.|TRBJ1-1|TRBV11-1
TGTGCCAGCAGCTTAGTGGGGACAGGCCCCGAAGCTTTCTTT
CASSLVGTGPEAFF
>8|.|.|TRBJ2-3|TRBV29-1
TGCACCCCGGATACGCAGTATTTT
CTPDTQYF